This T cell receptor (beta chain) was sequenced in a study of blood T cell repertoires in COVID-19. Study context: Sites in the United States, Italy and Spain provided acute and convalescent COVID-19 samples. The analysed material was cDNA or gDNA that came from T cells, B-cell-depleted T cells, or PBMCs.

Each participant's cohort was designated according to participant-reported clinical history. Unmatched junction bases numbered 7, after V lost 2 bases and J lost 5 bases. The CDR3 spans 15 residues. The germline V gene has CDR1 LGHDT and CDR2 YNNKEL (reference sequence). Only in-frame clones appear in the TCRdb table, and some are missing; sequencing was by immunoSEQ multiplex PCR. The sample lists roughly 260,000 clones, around nine tenths occurring once. This TCR was sampled from a woman under 30 who had recovered from COVID-19. The sample taken for sequencing was PBMCs or T cells enriched from blood (not recorded which). This sequence joins TRBV3-1 (or the pseudogene TRBV3-2) and TRBJ2-7; TRBD2 aligns across 9 bases. CDR3 coding DNA: TGTGCCAGCAGCCAACTTGCGGGGGGGTCCGACGAGCAGTACTTC. Protein product: CASSQLAGGSDEQYF.